Listed below are T cell receptor beta chains from one sample, sequenced in a study of T-cell reconstitution after alpha-beta-depleted transplantation in children. TCRdb redid the calling of the PCR reads with MiXCR, one entry per CDR3 protein. Of approximately 800,000 distinct CDR3 sequences in the sample, 15% to 20% were seen once. Specimen: PBMCs, mostly from graft donor cells, collected 360 days after TCRalphabeta/CD19-depleted stem cell transplant. The receptors derive from a male patient between 5 and 17 years old who had a stem cell transplant for acute lymphoblastic leukemia, so the T cells may come from the graft donor. Both conserved end residues are trimmed from each CDR3.

TRBJ2-7 | TRBV20-1 | SPDASGSYEQY
TRBJ1-5 | TRBV6-1 | ASSEALSFIQH
TRBJ2-7 | TRBV11-2 | ASRTPGTRAYEQY
TRBJ2-1 | TRBV3-1 | ASSPLNSYNEQF
TRBJ1-2 | TRBV29-1 | SVSLDSGYGYT
TRBJ2-3 | TRBV19 | ASSSGLRLAGGTDTQY
TRBJ2-1 | TRBV27 | ASSLSVRTSGRRNEQF
TRBJ2-2 | TRBV27 | ASSLSARVWGGELF
TRBJ1-6 | TRBV28 | ASSFPTRTGHYNSPLH
TRBJ2-6 | TRBV7-6 | ASSFPRQGYSGANVLT
TRBJ2-3 | TRBV20-1 | SARPHIAGVRTDTQY
TRBJ1-2 | TRBV11-2 | ASSLGYGGAGYGYT
TRBJ2-7 | TRBV3-1 | ASSKLQGASEQY
TRBJ2-3 | TRBV29-1 | SVEVSGQGWSDTQY
TRBJ2-7 | TRBV27 | ASSFSLLAGGLQEQY
TRBJ2-2 | TRBV4-1 | ASSHPRGGRDTGELF
TRBJ2-1 | TRBV7-9 | ASSLGISSYNEQF
TRBJ2-7 | TRBV7-9 | ASSARDRGRRSYEQY
TRBJ2-1 | TRBV10-3 | AISDRVSYNEQF
TRBJ1-5 | TRBV2 | ASRSPGYSNQPQH
TRBJ1-2 | TRBV25-1 | ASSPPIGPYYGYT
TRBJ2-3 | TRBV11-2 | ASSLGRTSGTRTDTQY
TRBJ2-3 | TRBV5-1 | ASSRGVLYTDTQY
TRBJ2-1 | TRBV18 | ASSPLGLAGGSSYNEQF
TRBJ2-3 | TRBV12-3/TRBV12-4 | ASNQWSSTDTQY
TRBJ2-3 | TRBV6-5 | ASRRGSAQY
TRBJ2-3 | TRBV2 | ASSASGRARSTDTQY
TRBJ2-5 | TRBV29-1 | SVERRVETQY
TRBJ2-7 | TRBV5-5 | ASSLAGAPYYEQY
TRBJ2-1 | TRBV7-9 | ASRMTSGRANDEQF
TRBJ2-1 | TRBV5-1 | ASSFRGSWTIDNEQF
TRBJ2-7 | TRBV2 | ASKGGVAYEQY
TRBJ2-1 | TRBV20-1 | SARSLAGPGYEQF
TRBJ2-1 | TRBV10-2 | ASSPSGMVQF
TRBJ1-1 | TRBV3-1 | ASSPPGGRFNTEAF
TRBJ2-1 | TRBV5-1 | ASSYDYSGRIYNEQF
TRBJ2-5 | TRBV5-1 | ASSFPDVQETQY
TRBJ2-1 | TRBV10-3 | AIRGQGRDEQF
TRBJ2-2 | TRBV2 | ASNSAVGTGELF
TRBJ2-1 | TRBV25-1 | ASSSHGTDEQF
TRBJ2-1 | TRBV7-9 | ASSLIKGTAYNEQF
TRBJ1-2 | TRBV27 | ASSFWGAGYGYT
TRBJ2-2 | TRBV4-1 | ASSQGVAGTNTGELF
TRBJ2-7 | TRBV27 | ASRDRGAFYEQY
TRBJ1-2 | TRBV5-1 | ASSLGAGWASYGYT
TRBJ1-2 | TRBV5-1 | ASSSTPGFRTNYGYT
TRBJ2-7 | TRBV5-5 | ASSRLAGGREQY
TRBJ2-1 | TRBV9 | ASSVGGDYNEQF
TRBJ2-1 | TRBV2 | ASPRERSSYNEQF
TRBJ2-7 | TRBV5-6 | ASSLGRLAGSYEQY
TRBJ2-7 | TRBV4-2 | ASSRSDSLYEQY
TRBJ2-7 | TRBV5-1 | ASSLGLGSWRVPNEQY
TRBJ2-1 | TRBV9 | ASTPLDTHNEQF
TRBJ2-3 | TRBV5-1 | ASRGPGLADADTQY
TRBJ1-4 | TRBV7-9 | ASSLGFTTNEKLF